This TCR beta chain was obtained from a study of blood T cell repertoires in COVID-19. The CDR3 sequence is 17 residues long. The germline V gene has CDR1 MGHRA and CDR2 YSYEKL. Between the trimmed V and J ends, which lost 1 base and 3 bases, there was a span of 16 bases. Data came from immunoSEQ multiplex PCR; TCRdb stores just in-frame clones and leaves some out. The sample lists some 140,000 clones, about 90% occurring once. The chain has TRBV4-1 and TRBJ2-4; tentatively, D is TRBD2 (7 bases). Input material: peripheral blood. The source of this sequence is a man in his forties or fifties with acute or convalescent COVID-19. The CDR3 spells CASSQGGLAAYKNIQYF. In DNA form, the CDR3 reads TGCGCCAGCAGCCAAGGGGGGCTAGCGGCCTACAAAAACATTCAGTACTTC.